The 9 T cell receptor beta chains presented below share a single source sample, sequenced in a study of CD8+CD57+ T cells in acquired aplastic anemia (dated by TCRdb to the late 2010s). This sample was sequenced with an Illumina HiSeq 2000. Genomic DNA was used as template for profiling of TCR beta VDJ combinations and CDR3 sequences. TCRdb took the public reads, trimmed them with fastp at Q25, ran MiXCR for clone calling and kept in-frame beta chains. Records with the same CDR3 protein are collapsed into one entry carrying the most frequent genes and DNA. Across this sample there are approximately 100,000 distinct CDR3 sequences, with 55% to 70% seen only once. The top ten hold 60% to 80% of the sample. The patients picked for sequencing were ones in whom flow cytometry had shown an expansion of CD8+CD57+ cells. The material sequenced was sorted CD4+, CD8+, or CD8+CD57+ T cells (not recorded which) from PBMCs. Receptor source: a human donor with aplastic anemia.

This clonotype occurred once. The chain joins TRBV29-1 to TRBJ2-7; 9 bases align to TRBD2. The CDR3 is 13 amino acids. After removal of 7 bases from V and 3 bases from J, the junction contained 7 bases not matched to a gene. Germline values: CDR1 SQVTM, CDR2 ANQGSEA. The CDR3 here is CSAVAGADYEQYF. CDR3 in DNA: TGCAGCGCCGTAGCGGGGGCCGACTACGAGCAGTACTTC.

This clonotype was counted many times. The chain couples TRBV2 to TRBJ1-5; no clear D. Germline loops: CDR1 SNHLY, CDR2 FYNNEI. V lost 5 bases and J 1 base, leaving 15 bases between the germline ends. The CDR3 runs 16 residues. CDR3 loop: CASSQRSPISNQPQHF. The CDR3 DNA is TGTGCCAGCAGTCAGAGATCCCCTATAAGCAATCAGCCCCAGCATTTT. Full variable domain (outside the CDR3, taken from reference TRBV2 and TRBJ1-5): EPEVTQTPSHQVTQMGQEVILRCVPISNHLYFYWYRQILGQKVEFLVSFYNNEISEKSEIFDDQFSVERPDGSNFTLKIRSTKLEDSAMYFCASSQRSPISNQPQHFGDGTRLSIL.

The V call is TRBV12-3 or TRBV12-4, the J call TRBJ1-2; the D gene is possibly TRBD1 (6 bases). The CDR3 is made up of 13 amino acids. Trimming cost V 4 bases and J 2 bases, with 8 bases left between them. CDR3 amino acids: CASSSGQNYGYTF. The CDR3, as DNA: TGTGCCAGCAGTTCGGGACAAAACTATGGCTACACCTTC.

This chain connects TRBV7-3 to TRBJ2-5; maybe TRBD2 (6 bases). CDR1 is SGHTA, CDR2 FQGTGA, per germline. This CDR3 is 14 amino acids long. With 5 bases removed from V and 5 bases from J, the gap between germline ends came to 15 bases. CDR3 residues: CASSAYRDSETQYF. CDR3 coding DNA: TGTGCCAGCAGCGCATACCGGGACTCTGAGACCCAGTACTTC. The full variable domain, its missing parts supplied by reference TRBV7-3 and TRBJ2-5, is GAGVSQTPSNKVTEKGKYVELRCDPISGHTALYWYRQSLGQGPEFLIYFQGTGAADDSGLPNDRFFAVRPEGSVSTLKIQRTERGDSAVYLCASSAYRDSETQYFGPGTRLLVL.

The CDR3 DNA reads as TGTGCCACAGAACAGGGCCCCCGAGAAAAACTGTTTTTT. This encodes CATEQGPREKLFF. The J gene is TRBJ1-4, the V gene TRBV10-3; D is possibly TRBD1 (6 bases). The CDR3 runs to 13 residues. Germline V gives CDR1 ENHRY, CDR2 SYGVKD. Trimming pared 10 bases from V and 8 bases from J, leaving 17 bases between.

The chain employs TRBV15 and TRBJ2-7, with TRBD1 identical over 7 bases. Germline V gene lookup returns CDR1 LNHNV and CDR2 YYDKDF (reference sequence). The CDR3 is made up of 15 amino acids. The ends lost 2 bases at V and 3 bases at J; junction bases unmatched: 7. CDR3 in DNA: TGTGCCACCAGCAGACCCCCTACAGGGGACTACGAGCAGTACTTC. It encodes CATSRPPTGDYEQYF. The full variable domain, with the rest looked up from reference TRBV15 and TRBJ2-7, is DAMVIQNPRYQVTQFGKPVTLSCSQTLNHNVMYWYQQKSSQAPKLLFHYYDKDFNNEADTPDNFQSRRPNTSFCFLDIRSPGLGDTAMYLCATSRPPTGDYEQYFGPGTRLTVT.

This sequence joins TRBV29-1 and TRBJ2-7; maybe TRBD2 (6 bases). Germline V lookup: CDR1 SQVTM, CDR2 ANQGSEA. The CDR3 extends over 13 amino acids. V was cut by 6 bases and J by 2 bases, with 14 bases left in between. The CDR3 here is CSVRRAGTYEQYF. The CDR3 DNA reads TGCAGCGTCCGTAGGGCGGGAACCTACGAGCAGTACTTC.

The CDR3 region has the DNA TGCGCCAGCAGCATCGGGGGCAATGAGCAGTTCTTC. Translating gives CASSIGGNEQFF. V and J are TRBV5-1 and TRBJ2-7; possibly TRBD2 for D (6 bases). The last part of the DNA fits TRBJ2-1 better; the J call may be wrong. The CDR3 is 12 residues long. Per germline, CDR1 SGHRS and CDR2 YFSETQ.

J is TRBJ2-2 and V is TRBV24-1; 9 bases fit TRBD2. The trim removed 4 bases at V and 4 bases at J, leaving 9 bases unmatched. Germline V lookup: CDR1 KGHDR, CDR2 SFDVKD. The CDR3 has 17 amino acids. The CDR3 loop reads CATSDSTFSGGTGELFF. CDR3 in DNA: TGTGCCACCAGTGACAGCACCTTTAGCGGGGGCACCGGGGAGCTGTTTTTT.